Presented here are 7 T cell receptor beta chains from one specimen sequenced in a study of cytomegalovirus exposure and HLA in healthy donors listed by TCRdb under 2017. Library method: the immunoSEQ multiplex PCR assay. A mixture of 60 forward primers for TCR Vbeta segments and 13 reverse primers for TCR Jbeta segments was used in the multiplex PCR. Here the immuneACCESS table is served through TCRdb, limited to in-frame sequences with V and J called. Missing clones are a known gap in these copies; in checked studies unresolved V genes cover under half, and the rest lacks a known reason. Across this sample there are fewer than 200,000 clones, with less than 85% seen only once. Jointly, the top ten make up around 5.7% of the sample. Sequenced: PBMCs. The receptors were sampled from a man between 40 and 49 years old in good health and CMV-seronegative.

The chain uses TRBV2 and TRBJ1-2, with D possibly being TRBD1 (6 bases). Germline V gives CDR1 SNHLY, CDR2 FYNNEI. The CDR3 is 14 amino acids. The V and J ends lost 8 bases and 8 bases respectively, with 21 bases between them. CDR3 in amino acids: CASHRRQARKGYTF. The CDR3, as DNA: TGTGCCAGCCACAGGAGACAGGCCCGGAAGGGCTACACCTTC.

The rearrangement links TRBV27 to TRBJ1-2; 10 bases map to TRBD1. Germline lookup yields CDR1 MNHEY and CDR2 SMNVEV (reference sequence). The CDR3 has 14 residues. V lost 4 bases, J lost 4 bases, and 3 bases stayed unmatched. This chain's CDR3 is CASSSTGGGYGYTF. CDR3 nucleotide sequence: TGTGCCAGCAGTTCGACAGGGGGCGGCTATGGCTACACCTTC.

This clone was found a few times. V gene TRBV12-5 combines with J gene TRBJ2-3; D remains ambiguous. Germline V gene sequence: CDR1 LGHNT, CDR2 FRNRAP. CDR3 length: 14 amino acids. Trimming took 0 bases from V and 6 from J, leaving 10 bases between them. CDR3 nucleotides: TGTGCTAGTGGTTTGGTAGACTCTCGGGATACGCAGTATTTT. Amino acids: CASGLVDSRDTQYF.

Comments on this clone: One junction end does not reproduce the germline sequence, and a read error may be involved. This rearrangement joins TRBV20-1 to TRBJ2-7; 10 bases line up with TRBD1. CDR3 length: 11 residues. The germline V gene has CDR1 DFQATT and CDR2 SNEGSKA (reference sequence). CDR3 amino acids: CSAQDRGRFHF. The CDR3 DNA reads as TGCAGTGCCCAAGACAGGGGGCGATTTCACTTC.

This clone was seen just once. The rearrangement links TRBV2 to TRBJ1-2; perhaps TRBD1 as D (6 bases). CDR1 is SNHLY, CDR2 FYNNEI, per germline. This CDR3 is built from 15 residues. Deletions cut 5 bases from V and 3 bases from J, with 16 bases between. The CDR3 coding sequence is TGTGCCAGCAGTCCACGGACAGAAAAGGACTATGGCTACACCTTC. Residues: CASSPRTEKDYGYTF.

This chain uses TRBV4-3 with TRBJ1-1, with 9 bases matching TRBD1. Trimming took 1 base from V and 1 from J; bases not matched to a gene: 1. This CDR3 comprises 15 residues. Germline lookup yields CDR1 LGHNA and CDR2 YSLEER. CDR3 sequence: CASSQATGGNTEAFF. In DNA, the CDR3 is TGCGCCAGCAGCCAAGCGACAGGGGGGAACACTGAAGCTTTCTTT.

This clone occurred once. This sequence joins TRBV5-1 and TRBJ2-3; no clear D gene. The CDR3 spans 15 residues. Germline V gene data show CDR1 as SGHRS and CDR2 as YFSETQ. V was trimmed by 0 bases and J by 0 bases, leaving 8 bases between them. The CDR3: CASSLGSVSTDTQYF. CDR3 in DNA: TGCGCCAGCAGCTTGGGGTCGGTTAGCACAGATACGCAGTATTTT. Filled out from reference TRBV5-1 and TRBJ2-3, the complete variable domain reads KAGVTQTPRYLIKTRGQQVTLSCSPISGHRSVSWYQQTPGQGLQFLFEYFSETQRNKGNFPGRFSGRQFSNSRSEMNVSTLELGDSALYLCASSLGSVSTDTQYFGPGTRLTVL.